The 4 T cell receptor beta chains presented below share a single source sample, sequenced in a study of T cells in Graves' hyperthyroidism and ophthalmopathy. The TCR beta CDR3 regions underwent amplification using RNA transcripts as the source. The primer set for the first-round RT-PCR of the TCR CDR3 was HTBI. TCRdb independently ran MiXCR on the multiplex PCR reads; one entry per CDR3 protein. The repertoire holds about 600,000 distinct CDR3 sequences, with about a sixth as singletons. The source material was blood. All receptors come from a woman aged 40-49 years with Graves' ophthalmopathy.

This clonotype was found a few times. This chain links TRBV5-1 with TRBJ2-1; D is unresolved. V shed 2 bases and J shed 0 bases, with 9 bases lying between them. Germline lookup yields CDR1 SGHRS and CDR2 YFSETQ. This CDR3 is built from 15 residues. CDR3 DNA sequence: TGCGCCAGCAGCTTCCAGGTGAGCTCCTACAATGAGCAGTTCTTC. Translated: CASSFQVSSYNEQFF.

This clonotype was seen a few times. V usage is TRBV28 and J usage is TRBJ2-7; 9 bases match TRBD1. J lost 5 bases, V lost 6 bases, and 11 bases had no gene match. Germline V gene sequence: CDR1 MDHEN, CDR2 SYDVKM. The CDR3 is 15 amino acids. CDR3 sequence: CASSPGQGFIHEQYF. CDR3 nucleotides: TGTGCCAGCAGCCCGGGACAGGGATTTATCCACGAGCAGTACTTC.

This clonotype was recorded at least ten times. The V and J genes are TRBV12-3 or TRBV12-4 and TRBJ2-1, with 11 bases matching TRBD1. V dropped 4 bases and J dropped 7; count of bases not matched to a gene: 6. The CDR3 runs 15 residues. CDR3 in amino acids: CASSSRDRGGNEQFF. The DNA of the CDR3 is TGTGCCAGCAGTTCCCGGGACAGGGGGGGTAATGAGCAGTTCTTC.

This clonotype was observed at least ten times. The chain joins TRBV30 to TRBJ1-1; D not certain. Germline CDR1 and CDR2: GTSNPN and SVGIG (reference sequence). V was clipped by 2 bases and J by 7 bases, with 8 bases between them. The CDR3 sequence is 11 residues long. CDR3 sequence reads: CAWSLGVEAFF. For the CDR3, the DNA is TGTGCCTGGAGTCTCGGAGTTGAAGCTTTCTTT.